This entry describes one T cell receptor (beta chain). The sample originates from a study of blood T cell repertoires in COVID-19. Study in general: Sources were T cells, B-cell-depleted T cells, or PBMCs; the material itself was cDNA or gDNA.

V was clipped by 4 bases and J by 4 bases, with 11 bases between them. Germline V gene data show CDR1 as SGDLS and CDR2 as YYNGEE. The CDR3 contains 14 residues. As processed by the authors: Reference gene primer amplification in the assay estimated nucleated cell counts. Data came from immunoSEQ multiplex PCR; TCRdb stores just in-frame clones and leaves some out. That table supplies the V and J calls and clone size; D and trimming were determined from the DNA. This table has approximately 150,000 clones, 88% appearing once. The gene calls are TRBV9 and TRBJ1-4; D possibly corresponds to TRBD1 (6 bases). This sequence originates from a woman between 55 and 75 years old with acute or convalescent COVID-19. Source material: peripheral blood. CDR3: CASSSGRGNEKLFF. In DNA form, the CDR3 reads TGTGCCAGCAGCTCGGGCAGGGGTAATGAAAAACTGTTTTTT.